The following is a T cell receptor beta chain sequence with its context. As yet, its antigen is unknown. Per germline, CDR1 SGHTA and CDR2 FQGTGA. Trimming stripped 3 bases from V and 6 bases from J, with 15 bases between. CDR3 size: 14 residues. A multiplex PCR was run with 60 Vbeta primers and 13 Jbeta primers. Profiling relied on immunoSEQ multiplex PCR, and the TCRdb table lists in-frame clones only, not all of them. The sample consists of 140,000 to 150,000 clones, over 60% of them appearing once. These data originate in a study of cytomegalovirus exposure and HLA in healthy donors. Study in general: Most genotyped donors, over 70% of about 400, had Caucasian-associated genetic ancestry.

General study points: Altogether, 150 or so TCR beta chains were recorded as cytomegalovirus-associated.

The sample comprised PBMCs. The TCR originated in a man aged 35 to 55 in good health and CMV-seronegative. This chain joins TRBV7-3 and TRBJ2-7, with D maybe TRBD2 (6 bases). The CDR3 sequence is CASSLNLDGGEQYF. The CDR3, as DNA: TGTGCCAGCAGCTTGAATCTGGACGGGGGCGAGCAGTACTTC. The entire variable domain, with the rest obtained from reference TRBV7-3 and TRBJ2-7, is as follows: GAGVSQTPSNKVTEKGKYVELRCDPISGHTALYWYRQSLGQGPEFLIYFQGTGAADDSGLPNDRFFAVRPEGSVSTLKIQRTERGDSAVYLCASSLNLDGGEQYFGPGTRLTVT.